The 18 T cell receptor beta chains in this list originate from one sample, sequenced in a study of regulatory T cells in long-lasting Graves disease. As for time point: newly diagnosed GD, antithyroid drugs for less than 3 months. Isolated PBMC RNA provided the starting material for the TCR library. For TCR beta, libraries came from iRepertoire HTBI primers and Arm-PCR of CDR3 regions. TCRdb passed the multiplex PCR reads through MiXCR, listing each CDR3 protein once. The table lists a few hundred thousand distinct CDR3 sequences, 15% to 20% of them singletons. The same data also contributed to another study, on T cells in Graves' hyperthyroidism and ophthalmopathy.

The source was peripheral blood mononuclear cells (PBMCs), collected at new diagnosis, from a patient treated with antithyroid drugs. These receptors were collected from a woman in her 30s with Graves disease.

This clonotype was seen many times. This chain uses TRBV19 with TRBJ2-3; no clear D gene. Between the trimmed V and J ends, which lost 5 bases and 0 bases, there was a span of 9 bases. CDR1 is LNHDA, CDR2 SQIVND, per germline (reference sequence). The CDR3 has 14 amino acids. In DNA form, the CDR3 reads TGTGCCAGTAGTCTTCGACGGAGCACAGATACGCAGTATTTT. Translation gives CASSLRRSTDTQYF.

This clonotype was counted many times. V usage is TRBV6-1 and J usage is TRBJ1-6; D uncertain. The CDR3 is 13 residues long. CDR1 and CDR2 from the germline V gene are MNHNS and SASEGT. The V gene lost 4 bases and the J gene lost 10 bases, with 11 bases spanning the gap. In DNA, the CDR3 is TGTGCCAGCAGTGGGGCGGGCGGCTCACCCCTCCACTTT. Encoded protein: CASSGAGGSPLHF.

This clonotype showed up just a few times. The chain couples TRBV10-3 to TRBJ2-2, with 7 bases identical to TRBD2. CDR1 is ENHRY and CDR2 is SYGVKD in the germline V gene. This CDR3 has 18 amino acids. Trimming at V came to 4 bases and at J to 3 bases, leaving 14 bases not matched to a gene. CDR3 region: CAISGGTGTTHYTGELFF. The DNA of the CDR3 is TGTGCCATCAGTGGGGGCACCGGGACTACTCATTACACCGGGGAGCTGTTTTTT.

The sample holds a few counts of this clonotype. The chain has TRBV27 and TRBJ1-1; tentative D call: TRBD1 (6 bases). This CDR3 has 15 amino acids. With 3 bases removed from V and 3 bases from J, the gap between germline ends came to 14 bases. Germline-derived CDR1 and CDR2 are MNHEY and SMNVEV (reference sequence). The CDR3 reads CASSLYRVDYTEAFF. The CDR3 nucleotides read TGTGCCAGCAGTTTGTACAGGGTTGATTACACTGAAGCTTTCTTT.

This clonotype was recorded only once. A read error likely explains this, since a far larger clone differs by one base. V gene TRBV7-9 combines with J gene TRBJ1-5; D is uncertain. The germline CDR1 and CDR2 sequences are SEHNR and FQNEAQ (reference sequence). The CDR3 extends over 15 amino acids. The CDR3 loop reads CVSSPSSASNQPQHF. The DNA for the CDR3 is TGTGTCAGCAGTCCTTCGTCAGCCTCCAATCAGCCCCAGCATTTT.

This clonotype was detected many times. This rearrangement joins TRBV20-1 to TRBJ1-1, with D unclear. This CDR3 contains 13 residues. Trimming pared 5 bases from V and 3 bases from J, leaving 13 bases between. Germline assignment: CDR1 DFQATT and CDR2 SNEGSKA (reference sequence). CDR3 in DNA: TGCAGTGCTCCGGAGAGTATGGACACTGAAGCTTTCTTT. It yields the protein CSAPESMDTEAFF.

This clonotype was recorded a few times. The chain recombines TRBV7-6 with TRBJ2-7, with D perhaps matching TRBD1 (5 bases). The V gene's germline CDR1 is SGHVS and CDR2 FNYEAQ. The CDR3 loop spans 14 amino acids. The V end lost 5 bases, the J end lost 3 bases, and 14 bases lay between the germline ends. The DNA of the CDR3 is TGTGCCAGCAGCCCGCACCCGACAGACTACGAGCAGTACTTC. Its translation: CASSPHPTDYEQYF.

The genes are TRBV5-1 and TRBJ1-2; the D is unclear. There are 15 residues in the CDR3. Trimming took off 0 bases at V and 4 bases at J, with 13 bases between the two ends. CDR1 and CDR2 (germline): SGHRS, YFSETQ. The DNA of the CDR3 is TGCGCCAGCAGCTTGGATCCCCGGGGTAGCTATGGCTACACCTTC. Translation gives CASSLDPRGSYGYTF.

Points on this clonotype: A far larger clone is one base from this, pointing to a likely read error. J is TRBJ1-2 and V is TRBV11-3; D uncertain. Germline CDR1 and CDR2: SGHNT and YENEEA. The CDR3 runs 16 residues. Trimming left V 0 bases short and J 4 bases short, with 15 bases between. The CDR3 bases are TGTGCCAGCAGCTTAGATTTCGTCCCACATTTCTATGGCTACACCTTC. This sequence encodes CASSLDFVPHFYGYTF.

At least ten counts were recorded for this clonotype. This chain links TRBV15 with TRBJ1-1; D call uncertain. Germline V gives CDR1 LNHNV, CDR2 YYDKDF (reference sequence). The CDR3 consists of 14 residues. V was shortened by 1 base and J by 1 base, with 7 bases between the two germline ends. CDR3 nucleotide sequence: TGTGCCACCAGCAGAGGGACGGAGAACACTGAAGCTTTCTTT. It translates to CATSRGTENTEAFF. The complete variable domain, with remaining parts taken from reference TRBV15 and TRBJ1-1, reads DAMVIQNPRYQVTQFGKPVTLSCSQTLNHNVMYWYQQKSSQAPKLLFHYYDKDFNNEADTPDNFQSRRPNTSFCFLDIRSPGLGDTAMYLCATSRGTENTEAFFGQGTRLTVV.

This clonotype was found many times. The rearrangement joins TRBV28 to TRBJ1-5; D call uncertain. Germline values: CDR1 MDHEN, CDR2 SYDVKM. The CDR3 covers 16 residues. The ends were cut back, 3 bases at V and 4 bases at J, with 16 bases in the middle. CDR3 protein: CASSFVWPTGNQPQHF. CDR3 nucleotide sequence: TGTGCCAGCAGTTTTGTGTGGCCCACTGGGAATCAGCCCCAGCATTTT. The entire variable domain, with the rest obtained from reference TRBV28 and TRBJ1-5, is as follows: DVKVTQSSRYLVKRTGEKVFLECVQDMDHENMFWYRQDPGLGLRLIYFSYDVKMKEKGDIPEGYSVSREKKERFSLILESASTNQTSMYLCASSFVWPTGNQPQHFGDGTRLSIL.

The chain combines TRBV4-1 with TRBJ2-1; possible D gene TRBD2, 6 bases. CDR1 is MGHRA, CDR2 YSYEKL, per germline. The V and J ends lost 3 bases and 4 bases respectively, with 10 bases between them. The CDR3 is 14 amino acids. CDR3 residues: CASSHPGGYNEQFF. In DNA, the CDR3 is TGCGCCAGCAGCCACCCCGGGGGATACAATGAGCAGTTCTTC.

In this sample, this clonotype turned up many times. This chain links TRBV5-1 with TRBJ2-3; 10 nucleotides align to TRBD2. Losses at the gene ends were 4 bases for V and 2 bases for J; bases not matched to a gene: 10. Looked up from germline, CDR1 is SGHRS and CDR2 is YFSETQ. The CDR3 is made up of 17 amino acids. CDR3 DNA sequence: TGCGCCAGCAGCCCCATAAATAGCGGGGGGCCCACAGATACGCAGTATTTT. Translating gives CASSPINSGGPTDTQYF.

In regard to this clonotype: The junction and the germline gene differ at one end; a read error may be behind it. J is TRBJ2-7 and V is TRBV10-1, with TRBD1 matching over 7 bases. Per the germline V gene, CDR1 is WNHNN and CDR2 is SYGVQD (reference sequence). This CDR3 region has 15 residues. CDR3 nucleotide sequence: TGTGCCAGCAGCCCATGGGACAGTCGTTCCTACGAGCAGTACTTC. Protein product: CASSPWDSRSYEQYF.

This clonotype came up many times. CDR3 bases: TGTGCCAGCAGCTTTGGGACAGGGACCACTGAAGCTTTCTTT. Its translation is CASSFGTGTTEAFF. The chain links TRBV5-5 to TRBJ1-1; 9 nucleotides line up with TRBD1. The CDR3 is 14 amino acids. V lost 2 bases, J lost 4 bases, and 3 bases stayed unmatched. Germline lookup yields CDR1 SGHKS and CDR2 YYEKEE (reference sequence).

This clonotype was counted ten times or more. This chain links TRBV27 with TRBJ2-3; no reliable D call. The ends were cut back, 8 bases at V and 5 bases at J, with 23 bases in the middle. This CDR3 region has 16 residues. CDR1 is MNHEY and CDR2 is SMNVEV in the germline V gene (reference sequence). This chain's CDR3 is CASLAPGTKWGDTQYF. The CDR3 DNA follows: TGTGCCAGCCTTGCACCGGGCACGAAGTGGGGAGATACGCAGTATTTT.

To note about this clonotype: This may be a read error, as it is one base from a much larger clone. V and J are TRBV6-1 and TRBJ2-7; perhaps TRBD1 as D (5 bases). V was trimmed by 1 base and J by 7 bases, leaving 20 bases between them. Germline V gene sequence: CDR1 MNHNS, CDR2 SASEGT. The CDR3 is 16 amino acids. DNA of the CDR3: TGTGCCAGCAGTGAAGGACAGACCCACGTCGGGCATGAGCAGTACTTC. It encodes CASSEGQTHVGHEQYF.

The table lists this clonotype with many counts. The genes are TRBV3-1 and TRBJ1-3; D is ambiguous. Germline V gene data show CDR1 as LGHDT and CDR2 as YNNKEL (reference sequence). Trimming took 4 bases from V and 0 from J, leaving 13 bases between them. The CDR3 extends over 16 amino acids. CDR3: CASSPRGPGSGNTIYF. The DNA for the CDR3 is TGTGCCAGCAGCCCCCGAGGGCCCGGCTCTGGAAACACCATATATTTT.